Below, 5 T cell receptor beta chains from the same sample are listed, as sequenced in a study of PD-L1 blockade in urothelial cancer. Data came from immunoSEQ multiplex PCR; TCRdb stores just in-frame clones and leaves some out. This table has tens of thousands of clones, around four fifths appearing once. Time point here: pretreatment peripheral blood. The sequencing here drew on PBMCs, taken around atezolizumab (anti-PD-L1) treatment. The source of these receptors is a man older than 75 with urothelial cancer.

This clone was recorded once. This CDR3 reads CASTLDWEPTKNIQYF. CDR3 in DNA: TGCGCCAGCACGCTAGATTGGGAGCCAACCAAAAACATTCAGTACTTC. The genes are TRBV4-3 and TRBJ2-4; perhaps TRBD2 as D (5 bases). Trimming stripped 7 bases from V and 2 bases from J, with 18 bases between. CDR3 size: 16 residues. Germline V gives CDR1 LGHNA, CDR2 YSLEER.

The chain combines TRBV19 with TRBJ2-4; 11 bases are a match to TRBD2. Germline values: CDR1 LNHDA, CDR2 SQIVND (reference sequence). The CDR3 is 17 residues long. Trimming removed 5 bases from V and 0 bases from J; junction bases left unmatched: 6. CDR3 nucleotide sequence: TGTGCCAGTAGTCCGGGACTAGCGGTACTAGCCAAAAACATTCAGTACTTC. Its protein product is CASSPGLAVLAKNIQYF. Supplemented by reference TRBV19 and TRBJ2-4, the full variable domain reads DGGITQSPKYLFRKEGQNVTLSCEQNLNHDAMYWYRQDPGQGLRLIYYSQIVNDFQKGDIAEGYSVSREKKESFPLTVTSAQKNPTAFYLCASSPGLAVLAKNIQYFGAGTRLSVL.

The J gene is TRBJ2-2, the V gene TRBV7-2; 9 nucleotides line up with TRBD1. The CDR3 is made up of 17 amino acids. The trim removed 1 base at V and 6 bases at J, leaving 9 bases unmatched. Per the germline V gene, CDR1 is SGHTA and CDR2 is FQGNSA. The CDR3 spells CASSLVGTGQFAGELFF. The CDR3 nucleotides are TGTGCCAGCAGCTTAGTCGGGACAGGGCAATTTGCCGGGGAGCTGTTTTTT.

V and J are TRBV21-1 and TRBJ2-1; the D segment call TRBD1 is taken from the table without a DNA check. TRBV21-1 is a pseudogene. The CDR3 is 16 residues long. This chain's CDR3 is CASSKVGQGQYNEQFF. The CDR3 DNA reads TGTGCCAGCAGCAAAGTTGGGCAGGGGCAATACAATGAGCAGTTCTTC.

The chain recombines TRBV11-2 with TRBJ2-5, with TRBD2 matching 11 bases. CDR3 length: 15 amino acids. In germline, CDR1 is SGHAT, CDR2 FQNNGV. V trimming: 6 bases; J trimming: 2 bases; junction bases outside the gene matches: 5. CDR3 nucleotides: TGTGCCAGCAGAAGGGGACTAGCGGAACAAGAGACCCAGTACTTC. Its protein is CASRRGLAEQETQYF.